The clone carrying this TCR beta chain was seen a handful of times. Its antigen is not identified. Treatment of the sample: 15 to 20 received Ad26.COV2.S at low or high dose, single or two shots; roughly five received placebo; per-sample allocation not given. Samples analyzed were those drawn on day 63 after the first vaccine or placebo injection. Profiling relied on immunoSEQ multiplex PCR, and the TCRdb table lists in-frame clones only, not all of them. The repertoire holds about 420,000 clones, with 85% to 90% as singletons. In germline, CDR1 is KGHSH, CDR2 LQKENI. J lost 9 bases, V lost 3 bases, and 6 bases had no gene match. The CDR3 consists of 15 residues. The sample comes from a study of Ad26.COV2.S vaccination and SARS-CoV-2 variants. The study, taken as a whole, reports: Comparability of non-spike TCR breadth was observed across vaccine and placebo recipients.

This chain joins TRBV18 and TRBJ1-6, with TRBD1 matching 9 bases. This TCR was recovered from a person between 18 and 65 years old who received the Ad26.COV2.S COVID-19 vaccine or a placebo. This sample comprised peripheral blood, obtained in a trial of Ad26.COV2.S vaccine versus placebo. The CDR3 spells CASSPGGTGFSPLHF. The CDR3 DNA reads TGTGCCAGCTCACCGGGCGGGACAGGGTTTTCACCCCTCCACTTT.